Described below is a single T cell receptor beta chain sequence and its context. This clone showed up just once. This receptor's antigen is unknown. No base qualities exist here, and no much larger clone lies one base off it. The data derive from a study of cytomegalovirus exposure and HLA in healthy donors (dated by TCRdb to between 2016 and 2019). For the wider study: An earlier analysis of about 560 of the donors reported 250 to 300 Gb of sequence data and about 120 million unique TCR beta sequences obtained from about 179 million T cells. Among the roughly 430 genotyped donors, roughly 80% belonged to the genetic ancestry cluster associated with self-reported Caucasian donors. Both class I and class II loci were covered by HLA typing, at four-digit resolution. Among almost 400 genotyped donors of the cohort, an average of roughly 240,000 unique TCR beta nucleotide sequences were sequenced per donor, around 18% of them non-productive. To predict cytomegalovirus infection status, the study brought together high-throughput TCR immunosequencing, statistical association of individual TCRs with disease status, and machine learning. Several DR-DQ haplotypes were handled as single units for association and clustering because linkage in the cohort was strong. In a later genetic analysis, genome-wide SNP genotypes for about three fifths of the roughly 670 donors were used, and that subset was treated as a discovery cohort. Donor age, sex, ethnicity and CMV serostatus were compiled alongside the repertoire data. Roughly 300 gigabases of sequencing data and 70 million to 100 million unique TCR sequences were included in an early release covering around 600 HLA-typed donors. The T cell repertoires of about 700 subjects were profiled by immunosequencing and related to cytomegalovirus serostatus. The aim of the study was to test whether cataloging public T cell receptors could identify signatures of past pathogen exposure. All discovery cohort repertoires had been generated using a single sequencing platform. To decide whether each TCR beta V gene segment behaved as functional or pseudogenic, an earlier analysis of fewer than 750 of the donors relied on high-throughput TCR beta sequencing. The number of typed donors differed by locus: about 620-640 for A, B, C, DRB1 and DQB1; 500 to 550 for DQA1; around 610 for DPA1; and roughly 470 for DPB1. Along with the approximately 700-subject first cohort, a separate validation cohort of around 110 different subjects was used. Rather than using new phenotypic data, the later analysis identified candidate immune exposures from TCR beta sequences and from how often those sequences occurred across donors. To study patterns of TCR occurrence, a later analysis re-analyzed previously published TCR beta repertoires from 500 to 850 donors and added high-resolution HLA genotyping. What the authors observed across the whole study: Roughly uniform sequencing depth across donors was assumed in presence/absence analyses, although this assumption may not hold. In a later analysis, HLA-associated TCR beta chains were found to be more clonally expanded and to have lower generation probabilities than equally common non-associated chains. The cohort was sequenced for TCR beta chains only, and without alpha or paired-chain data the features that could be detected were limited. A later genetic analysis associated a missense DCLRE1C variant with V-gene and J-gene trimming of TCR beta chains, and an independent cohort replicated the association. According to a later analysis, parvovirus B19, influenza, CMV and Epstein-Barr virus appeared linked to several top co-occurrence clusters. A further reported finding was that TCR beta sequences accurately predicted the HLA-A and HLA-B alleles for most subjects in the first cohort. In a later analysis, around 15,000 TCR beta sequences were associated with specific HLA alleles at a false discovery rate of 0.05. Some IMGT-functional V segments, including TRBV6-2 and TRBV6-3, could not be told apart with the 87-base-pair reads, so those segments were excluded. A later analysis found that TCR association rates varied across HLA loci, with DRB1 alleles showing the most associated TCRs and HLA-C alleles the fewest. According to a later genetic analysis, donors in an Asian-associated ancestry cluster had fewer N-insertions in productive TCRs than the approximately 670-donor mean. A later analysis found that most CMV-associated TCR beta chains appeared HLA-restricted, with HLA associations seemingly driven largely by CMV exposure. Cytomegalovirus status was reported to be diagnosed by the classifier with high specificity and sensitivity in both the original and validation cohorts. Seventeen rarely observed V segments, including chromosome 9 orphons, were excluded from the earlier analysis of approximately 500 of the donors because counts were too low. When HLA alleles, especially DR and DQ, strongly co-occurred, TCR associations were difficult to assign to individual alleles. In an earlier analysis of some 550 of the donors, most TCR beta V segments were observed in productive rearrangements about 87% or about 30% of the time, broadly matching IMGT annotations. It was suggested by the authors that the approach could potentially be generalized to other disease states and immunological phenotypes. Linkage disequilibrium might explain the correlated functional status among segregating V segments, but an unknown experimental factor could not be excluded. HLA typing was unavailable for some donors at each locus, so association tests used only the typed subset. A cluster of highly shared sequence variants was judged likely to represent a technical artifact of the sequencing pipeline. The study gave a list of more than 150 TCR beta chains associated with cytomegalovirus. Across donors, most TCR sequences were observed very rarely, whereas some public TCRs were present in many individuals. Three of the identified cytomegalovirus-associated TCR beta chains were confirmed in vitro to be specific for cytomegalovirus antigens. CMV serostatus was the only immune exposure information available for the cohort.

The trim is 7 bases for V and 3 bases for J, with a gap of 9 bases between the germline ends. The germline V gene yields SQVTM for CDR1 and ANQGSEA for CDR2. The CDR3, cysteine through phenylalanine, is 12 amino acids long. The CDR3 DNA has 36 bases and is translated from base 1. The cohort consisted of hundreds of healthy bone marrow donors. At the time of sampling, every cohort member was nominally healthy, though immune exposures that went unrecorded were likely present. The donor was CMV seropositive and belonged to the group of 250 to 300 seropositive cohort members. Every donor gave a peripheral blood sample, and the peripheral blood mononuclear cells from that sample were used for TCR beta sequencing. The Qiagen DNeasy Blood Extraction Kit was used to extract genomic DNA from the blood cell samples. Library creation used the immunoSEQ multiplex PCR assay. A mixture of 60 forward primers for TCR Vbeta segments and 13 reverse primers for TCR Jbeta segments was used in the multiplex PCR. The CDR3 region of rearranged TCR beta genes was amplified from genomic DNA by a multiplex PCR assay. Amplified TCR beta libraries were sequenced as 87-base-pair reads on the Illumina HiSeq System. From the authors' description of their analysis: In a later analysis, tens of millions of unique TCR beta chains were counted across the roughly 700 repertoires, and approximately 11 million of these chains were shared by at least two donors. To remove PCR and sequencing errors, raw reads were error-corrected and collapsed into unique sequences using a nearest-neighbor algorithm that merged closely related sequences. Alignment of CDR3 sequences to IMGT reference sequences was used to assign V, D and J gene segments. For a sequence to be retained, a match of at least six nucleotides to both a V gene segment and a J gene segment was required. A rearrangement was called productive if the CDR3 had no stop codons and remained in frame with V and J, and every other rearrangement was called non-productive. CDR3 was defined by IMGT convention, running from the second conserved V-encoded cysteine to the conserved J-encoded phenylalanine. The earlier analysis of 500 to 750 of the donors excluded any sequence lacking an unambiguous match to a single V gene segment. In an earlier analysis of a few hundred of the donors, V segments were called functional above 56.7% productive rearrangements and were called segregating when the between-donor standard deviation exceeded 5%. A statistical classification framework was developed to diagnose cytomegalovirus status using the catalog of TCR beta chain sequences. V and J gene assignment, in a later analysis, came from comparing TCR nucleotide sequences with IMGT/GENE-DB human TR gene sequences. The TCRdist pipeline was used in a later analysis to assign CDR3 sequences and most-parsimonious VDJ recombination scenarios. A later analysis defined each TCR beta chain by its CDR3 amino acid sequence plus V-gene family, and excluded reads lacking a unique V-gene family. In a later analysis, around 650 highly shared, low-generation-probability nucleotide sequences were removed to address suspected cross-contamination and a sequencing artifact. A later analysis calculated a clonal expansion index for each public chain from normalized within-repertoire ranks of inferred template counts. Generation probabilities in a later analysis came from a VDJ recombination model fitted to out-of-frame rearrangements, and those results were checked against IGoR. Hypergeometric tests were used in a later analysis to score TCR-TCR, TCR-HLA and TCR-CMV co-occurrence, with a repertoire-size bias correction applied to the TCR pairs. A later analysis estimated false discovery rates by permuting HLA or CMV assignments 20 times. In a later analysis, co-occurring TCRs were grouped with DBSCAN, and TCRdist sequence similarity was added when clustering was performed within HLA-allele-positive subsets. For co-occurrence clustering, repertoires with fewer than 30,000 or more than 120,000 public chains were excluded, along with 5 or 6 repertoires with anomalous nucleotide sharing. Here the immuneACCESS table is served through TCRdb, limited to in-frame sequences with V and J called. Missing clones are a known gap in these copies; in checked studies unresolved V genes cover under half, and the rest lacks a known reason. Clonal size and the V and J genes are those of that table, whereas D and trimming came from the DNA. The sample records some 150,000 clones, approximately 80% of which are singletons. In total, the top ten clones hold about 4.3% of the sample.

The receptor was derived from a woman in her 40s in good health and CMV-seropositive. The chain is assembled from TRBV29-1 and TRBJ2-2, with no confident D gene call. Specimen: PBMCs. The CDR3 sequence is CSAIVDTGELFF. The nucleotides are TGCAGCGCCATAGTGGACACCGGGGAGCTGTTTTTT.